This T cell receptor beta chain was retrieved from a study of cytotoxic CD8 clonotypes in ibrutinib-treated CLL. Looking at the study overall: Collecting the response samples happened after a median roughly 13 months of treatment, with a range of 6 to 36.

V lost 5 bases, J lost 7 bases, and 15 bases lay in between. The germline V gene has CDR1 LNHDA and CDR2 SQIVND (reference sequence). The CDR3 spans 13 residues. This table comes from immunoSEQ multiplex PCR, and its TCRdb copy is limited to in-frame clones, with some not included. The data contain approximately 320,000 clones, roughly two thirds of them singletons. The receptor's source is a human donor with chronic lymphocytic leukemia. The rearrangement joins TRBV19 to TRBJ2-7; possibly TRBD1 for D (6 bases). The sample was PBMCs, taken after 36 months of ibrutinib treatment. The CDR3 nucleotides read TGTGCCAGTAGTGTAAAGACAGGTTTAGAGCAGTACTTC. Its protein is CASSVKTGLEQYF.